These 16 T cell receptor beta chains share one sample of origin, sequenced in a study of T-cell memory formation after mild COVID-19. TCRdb reanalysed the 5' RACE reads using MiXCR and keeps one entry per CDR3 protein. In the table there are more than 400,000 distinct CDR3 sequences, roughly 18% of which are singletons. The sample taken for sequencing was PBMCs or a T cell subset sorted from them (not recorded which). The receptor source for this set is an adult woman who had mild COVID-19 (a few samples of this study predate the infection). Cell type and time point are not known.

The chain has TRBV2 and TRBJ2-1, with 9 bases that match TRBD2. CDR1 is SNHLY and CDR2 is FYNNEI in the germline V gene. The CDR3 is 15 residues long. The ends lost 4 bases at V and 8 bases at J; junction bases unmatched: 9. CDR3 protein: CASSASAGGFHEQFF. CDR3 in DNA: TGTGCCAGCAGTGCGTCGGCGGGAGGGTTCCATGAGCAGTTCTTC. The entire variable domain, with the rest obtained from reference TRBV2 and TRBJ2-1, is as follows: EPEVTQTPSHQVTQMGQEVILRCVPISNHLYFYWYRQILGQKVEFLVSFYNNEISEKSEIFDDQFSVERPDGSNFTLKIRSTKLEDSAMYFCASSASAGGFHEQFFGPGTRLTVL.

The chain recombines TRBV11-2 with TRBJ2-5; 7 bases match TRBD2. V was pared by 4 bases and J by 4 bases, with 6 bases of the junction left unmatched. CDR3 length equals 14 residues. In germline, CDR1 is SGHAT, CDR2 FQNNGV. CDR3 bases: TGTGCCAGCAGCTCTCGGACTAGACCAGAGACCCAGTACTTC. This translates into CASSSRTRPETQYF.

The rearrangement joins TRBV4-2 to TRBJ2-2; the match to TRBD1 covers 7 bases. Unmatched junction bases numbered 1, after V lost 1 base and J lost 2 bases. The CDR3 runs 15 residues. Germline lookup yields CDR1 LGHNA and CDR2 YNFKEQ. CDR3 in DNA: TGTGCCAGCAGCCAAGGGGACAGAAACACCGGGGAGCTGTTTTTT. Amino acids: CASSQGDRNTGELFF.

This clonotype was detected a few times. CDR3 residues: CASSARSGVTYNEQFF. For the CDR3, the DNA is TGTGCCAGCAGCGCTAGAAGCGGGGTTACCTACAATGAGCAGTTCTTC. The genes are TRBV7-9 and TRBJ2-1, with 7 nucleotides matching TRBD2. The CDR3 is 16 residues long. Unmatched junction bases numbered 9, after V lost 5 bases and J lost 2 bases. Germline CDR1 reads SEHNR; CDR2 reads FQNEAQ (reference sequence).

The rearrangement joins TRBV13 to TRBJ2-1; 11 bases match TRBD2. Trimming at V came to 5 bases and at J to 6 bases, leaving 12 bases not matched to a gene. CDR3 length equals 17 residues. Germline CDR1 reads PRHDT; CDR2 reads FYEKMQ (reference sequence). The CDR3, as DNA: TGTGCCAGCAGCCGCGGGCCCCGACTAGCGGGAAGCAATGAGCAGTTCTTC. Protein: CASSRGPRLAGSNEQFF.

A few counts support this clonotype. The genes are TRBV27 and TRBJ1-5; the D gene is possibly TRBD1 (5 bases). Germline assignment: CDR1 MNHEY and CDR2 SMNVEV (reference sequence). The CDR3 contains 15 residues. Trimming removed 6 bases at V and 0 bases at J, with 12 bases between. CDR3 loop: CASREEGHSNQPQHF. The CDR3 nucleotides read TGTGCCAGCAGGGAGGAGGGGCATAGCAATCAGCCCCAGCATTTT.

The chain uses TRBV6-2 or TRBV6-3 and TRBJ2-7; no reliable D call. The CDR3 has 13 residues. CDR1 MNHEY and CDR2 SVGEGT come from the germline V gene. V was cut by 2 bases and J by 4 bases, with 9 bases left in between. CDR3 in DNA: TGTGCCAGCAGTTACCCGGATCCGTACGAGCAGTACTTC. Encoded protein: CASSYPDPYEQYF.

This clonotype occurred a few times. The rearrangement uses TRBV4-1 and TRBJ2-3, with 9 bases identical to TRBD1. Trimming removed 6 bases from V and 6 bases from J; junction bases left unmatched: 4. The length of the CDR3 is 13 residues. Germline V lookup: CDR1 MGHRA, CDR2 YSYEKL. The CDR3 region is CASRGQGMDTQYF. The CDR3 region has the DNA TGCGCCAGCAGGGGACAGGGAATGGATACGCAGTATTTT.

The chain recombines TRBV7-9 with TRBJ2-6, with 7 bases fitting TRBD1. V lost 9 bases, J lost 0 bases, and 11 bases stayed unmatched. This CDR3 has 17 residues. Germline V CDR1 and CDR2: SEHNR, FQNEAQ (reference sequence). In DNA form, the CDR3 reads TGTGCCAGTCTACCCCGGGACAGCTCCTCTGGGGCCAACGTCCTGACTTTC. Its translation is CASLPRDSSSGANVLTF.

This clonotype was seen a handful of times. The V gene is TRBV4-1, the J gene TRBJ2-2, with D possibly called TRBD1 or TRBD2 (6 bases each). The V end was cut by 0 bases, the J end by 7 bases, with 15 bases between. Germline V CDR1 and CDR2: MGHRA, YSYEKL. The CDR3 runs 16 residues. CDR3 sequence: CASSQEGGPKFGELFF. The CDR3, as DNA: TGCGCCAGCAGCCAAGAAGGGGGGCCCAAGTTCGGGGAGCTGTTTTTT.

This clonotype was seen a handful of times. The V gene is TRBV20-1, the J gene TRBJ2-1, with 7 bases aligning to TRBD2. The CDR3 has 14 amino acids. The V and J ends lost 1 base and 9 bases, in that order; junction bases with no gene match: 9. Germline CDR1 and CDR2: DFQATT and SNEGSKA (reference sequence). The CDR3: CSARGGGPITEQFF. CDR3 sequence (DNA): TGCAGTGCTAGAGGGGGAGGGCCGATAACTGAGCAGTTCTTC.

In this sample, this clonotype turned up many times. The V gene is TRBV24-1, the J gene TRBJ2-3; D unresolved. The CDR3 loop spans 11 amino acids. The V gene lost 5 bases and the J gene lost 6 bases, with 5 bases spanning the gap. The V gene's germline CDR1 is KGHDR and CDR2 SFDVKD. DNA of the CDR3: TGTGCCACCAGTGTTAAGGATACGCAGTATTTT. Translating it yields CATSVKDTQYF.

The chain is built from TRBV11-2 and TRBJ1-4; D uncertain. Trimming left V 1 base short and J 10 bases short, with 10 bases between. Germline V gene sequence: CDR1 SGHAT, CDR2 FQNNGV. The CDR3 is 13 amino acids. CDR3: CASSLGQSGKLFF. As DNA, the CDR3 is TGTGCCAGCAGCTTAGGCCAGTCAGGAAAACTGTTTTTT.

The V gene is TRBV6-2 or TRBV6-3, the J gene TRBJ2-7; D might be TRBD1 (6 bases). Trimming shortened V by 7 bases and J by 2 bases, and 24 bases separated the two germline ends. CDR3 length equals 17 residues. The germline V gene encodes CDR1 MNHEY and CDR2 SVGEGT. CDR3 bases: TGTGCCAGCACCAATGGGGGAAACAGGGCTTCGGCCTACGAGCAGTACTTC. It translates to CASTNGGNRASAYEQYF.

This clonotype was recorded a few times. The chain uses TRBV24-1 and TRBJ1-2; 7 bases fit TRBD1. Unmatched junction bases numbered 6, after V lost 9 bases and J lost 3 bases. Germline V lookup: CDR1 KGHDR, CDR2 SFDVKD. The CDR3 is 13 amino acids. The CDR3 protein is CATSGQWDYGYTF. The CDR3 DNA sequence: TGTGCCACCTCGGGACAGTGGGACTATGGCTACACCTTC.

This clonotype was seen a few times. The rearrangement links TRBV6-2 or TRBV6-3 to TRBJ2-1; TRBD2 matches 8 bases. This CDR3 spans 15 amino acids. The germline V gene encodes CDR1 MNHEY and CDR2 SVGEGT. J was trimmed by 2 bases and V by 6 bases; bases with no gene match: 6. CDR3 bases: TGTGCCAGCAGATTAGCGGGGACGGCCTACAATGAGCAGTTCTTC. This encodes CASRLAGTAYNEQFF.